These 8 T cell receptor beta chains were all obtained from the same sample, sequenced in a study of breast tumors, draining lymph nodes, adjacent tissues. Breast cancer patients provided tissue from their axillary draining lymph nodes. TCRdb reprocessed the multiplex PCR reads via MiXCR and lists one record per CDR3 protein. Counted here are approximately 130,000 distinct CDR3 sequences, 20% to 25% occurring once; the ten biggest clones make up just over 2.5%. The sequenced sample consisted of axillary lymph node tissue. The receptors come from a female donor with breast cancer. Some clones in this sample may be carry-over from other donors' samples.

V is TRBV5-4 and J is TRBJ1-6, with D tentatively TRBD1 (5 bases). Trimming removed 5 bases at V and 7 bases at J, with 16 bases between. This CDR3 region has 15 residues. Germline loops: CDR1 SGHNT, CDR2 YYREEE (reference sequence). The CDR3 nucleotides read TGTGCCAGCAGTCTCGGGGCGGGCCCAAATTCACCCCTCCACTTT. It codes for CASSLGAGPNSPLHF.

This clonotype was observed at least ten times. The rearrangement links TRBV7-8 to TRBJ2-7; no clear D gene. Trimming took 5 bases from V and 3 from J, leaving 5 bases between them. This CDR3 has 11 amino acids. Germline V gene data show CDR1 as SGHVS and CDR2 as FQNEAQ. The CDR3 reads CASSRYYEQYF. For the CDR3, the DNA is TGTGCCAGCAGCCGATACTACGAGCAGTACTTC.

The J gene is TRBJ2-5, the V gene TRBV3-1, with 9 bases identical to TRBD2. V shed 4 bases and J 7 bases; nucleotides not matched to a gene: 13. The CDR3 runs 16 residues. Germline loops: CDR1 LGHDT, CDR2 YNNKEL (reference sequence). The CDR3 loop is CASSPITSGPRVTQYF. CDR3 DNA: TGTGCCAGCAGCCCGATCACTAGCGGGCCTCGTGTGACCCAGTACTTC.

This clonotype was detected many times. The chain combines TRBV4-3 with TRBJ1-3; no clear D. Trimming pared 1 base from V and 3 bases from J, leaving 4 bases between. From germline, CDR1 is LGHNA and CDR2 YSLEER. The CDR3 is 13 amino acids. The CDR3 DNA reads TGCGCCAGCAGCCAAGTGGTTGGAAACACCATATATTTT. This translates into CASSQVVGNTIYF.

This clonotype was counted ten times or more. The rearrangement joins TRBV4-1 to TRBJ1-5, with 7 bases matching TRBD1. The CDR3 length is 16 residues. The V segment lost 0 bases and the J segment 4 bases; nucleotides outside the gene matches: 6. Germline lookup yields CDR1 MGHRA and CDR2 YSYEKL. This chain's CDR3 is CASSQDAGTVNQPQHF. CDR3 in DNA: TGCGCCAGCAGCCAAGACGCCGGGACAGTTAATCAGCCCCAGCATTTT.

In regard to this clonotype: A much larger clone lies a single base off, so this may be a read error. This chain connects TRBV5-4 to TRBJ2-3, with D tentatively TRBD2 (6 bases). The CDR3 is 14 residues long. CDR1 is SGHNT and CDR2 is YYREEE in the germline V gene (reference sequence). CDR3 sequence reads: CASSLYSGTDTRYF. The CDR3, as DNA: TGTGCCAGCAGCTTATATAGCGGAACAGATACGCGGTATTTT.

V and J are TRBV27 and TRBJ2-7, with 9 bases identical to TRBD1. V trimming: 6 bases; J trimming: 0 bases; junction bases outside the gene matches: 6. Germline loops: CDR1 MNHEY, CDR2 SMNVEV (reference sequence). This CDR3 spans 15 amino acids. CDR3 DNA: TGTGCCAGCAGCCGGGACAGGGCTATCTCCTACGAGCAGTACTTC. It is translated as CASSRDRAISYEQYF.

This clonotype was found many times. The chain uses TRBV20-1 and TRBJ1-6; TRBD1 is a possible D gene (5 bases). The CDR3 has 14 residues. Between the trimmed V and J ends, which lost 2 bases and 5 bases, there was a span of 10 bases. CDR1 is DFQATT, CDR2 SNEGSKA, per germline (reference sequence). CDR3 in DNA: TGCAGTGCTAGACCCAGGGCGAATAATTCACCCCTCCACTTT. Its protein is CSARPRANNSPLHF.